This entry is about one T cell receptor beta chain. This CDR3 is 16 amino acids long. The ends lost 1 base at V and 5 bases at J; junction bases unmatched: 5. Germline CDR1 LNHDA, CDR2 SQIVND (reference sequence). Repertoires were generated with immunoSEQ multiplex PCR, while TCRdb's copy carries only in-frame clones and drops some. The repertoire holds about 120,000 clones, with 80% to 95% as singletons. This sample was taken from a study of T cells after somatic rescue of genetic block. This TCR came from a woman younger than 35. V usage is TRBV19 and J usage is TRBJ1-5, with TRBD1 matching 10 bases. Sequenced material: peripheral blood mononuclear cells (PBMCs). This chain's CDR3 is CASSIGDRGRDQPQHF. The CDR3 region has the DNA TGTGCCAGTAGTATAGGGGACAGGGGTCGGGATCAGCCCCAGCATTTT.